A single sample gave rise to the 7 T cell receptor beta chains below, sequenced in a study of blood T cells in healthy people across ages (dated by TCRdb to about 2015). The library was made by 5' RACE. Data came from an Illumina HiSeq 2500. The second PCR ran for roughly 7 to 12 cycles and used a J-beta primer mix along with a sample-barcoded 5' primer. TCRdb applied fastp at Q25 and MiXCR to the public reads, then kept only in-frame beta chains. Each entry merges the rows of one CDR3 protein and shows their most common DNA and genes. The sample table contains 850,000 to 1,100,000 distinct CDR3 sequences; only one count was recorded for roughly two fifths of them. In total, the top ten clones hold around 13% of the sample. The sequenced sample consisted of blood. These receptors originate from a man aged 18-30 years in good health.

This clonotype was detected a few times. The chain carries TRBV18 and TRBJ2-7, with 7 positions matching TRBD1. The germline CDR1 and CDR2 sequences are KGHSH and LQKENI. The junction had 9 bases not matched to a gene; V was cut back by 3 bases and J by 4 bases. The CDR3 runs 15 residues. The CDR3 nucleotides read TGTGCCAGCTCACCGGCACAGGGGATTGGGTACGAGCAGTACTTC. Its translation: CASSPAQGIGYEQYF. Combining the CDR3 with reference TRBV18 and TRBJ2-7 gives the whole variable domain NAGVMQNPRHLVRRRGQEARLRCSPMKGHSHVYWYRQLPEEGLKFMVYLQKENIIDESGMPKERFSAEFPKEGPSILRIQQVVRGDSAAYFCASSPAQGIGYEQYFGPGTRLTVT.

This chain links TRBV19 with TRBJ2-5, with unresolved D. CDR1 and CDR2 from the germline V gene are LNHDA and SQIVND (reference sequence). CDR3 length: 13 amino acids. The CDR3 DNA follows: TGTGTCCGGAAGATCTATCTTGGCGAGACCCAGTACTTC. Translated: CVRKIYLGETQYF.

V usage is TRBV12-3 or TRBV12-4 and J usage is TRBJ1-1; D gene uncertain. The CDR3 totals 13 residues. V lost 3 bases to trimming and J lost 0 bases, with 5 bases between them. CDR3 sequence: CASSFEVNTEAFF. For the CDR3, the DNA is TGTGCCAGCAGTTTCGAGGTGAACACTGAAGCTTTCTTT.

There are a few counts of this clonotype. The chain combines TRBV21-1 with TRBJ2-5; the table's D call, TRBD1, was not checked against the DNA. TRBV21-1 is a listed pseudogene. The CDR3 loop spans 17 amino acids. Here the CDR3 reads CASSKRIRAEVQETQYF. The CDR3 DNA sequence: TGTGCCAGCAGCAAAAGGATCCGGGCCGAAGTCCAAGAGACCCAGTACTTC.

The rearrangement links TRBV20-1 to TRBJ2-1; 8 bases line up with TRBD1. Germline lookup yields CDR1 DFQATT and CDR2 SNEGSKA (reference sequence). CDR3 length: 17 residues. With 5 bases clipped from V and 4 bases from J, the junction kept 16 bases outside the gene matches. CDR3: CSAGGQGTDVGYNEQFF. CDR3 DNA sequence: TGCAGTGCTGGAGGACAGGGCACCGACGTTGGGTACAATGAGCAGTTCTTC.

This clonotype was seen at least ten times. The chain has TRBV6-6 and TRBJ1-2; D is unresolved. The CDR3 extends over 12 amino acids. Germline CDR1 reads MNHNY; CDR2 reads SVGAGI (reference sequence). The V end lost 5 bases, the J end lost 6 bases, and 10 bases lay between the germline ends. The DNA of the CDR3 is TGTGCCAGCAGTCCCTTAAGGGATGGCTACACCTTC. Encoded protein: CASSPLRDGYTF.

As for this clonotype: Since a much larger clone is just one base distant, this may be a read error. This chain connects TRBV7-2 to TRBJ2-1; no firm D call. Germline CDR1 and CDR2: SGHTA and FQGNSA. Trimming took 0 bases from V and 7 from J, leaving 10 bases between them. This CDR3 is 14 amino acids long. CDR3 sequence reads: CTSSLAFSENEQFF. CDR3 DNA sequence: TGTACCAGCAGCTTAGCCTTTTCGGAGAATGAGCAGTTCTTC.